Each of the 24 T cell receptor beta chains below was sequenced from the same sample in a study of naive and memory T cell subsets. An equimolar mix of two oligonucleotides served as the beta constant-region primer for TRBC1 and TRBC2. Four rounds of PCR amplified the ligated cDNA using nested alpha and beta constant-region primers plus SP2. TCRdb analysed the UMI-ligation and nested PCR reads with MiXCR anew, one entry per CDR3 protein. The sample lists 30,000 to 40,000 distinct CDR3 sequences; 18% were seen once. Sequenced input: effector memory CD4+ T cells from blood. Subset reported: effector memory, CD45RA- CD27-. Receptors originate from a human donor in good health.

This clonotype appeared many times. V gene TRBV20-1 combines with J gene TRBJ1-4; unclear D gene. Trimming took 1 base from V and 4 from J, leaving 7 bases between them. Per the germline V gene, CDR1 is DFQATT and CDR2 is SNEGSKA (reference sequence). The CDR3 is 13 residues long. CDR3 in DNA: TGCAGTGCTAGAGTCCGGCATAATGAAAAACTGTTTTTT. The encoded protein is CSARVRHNEKLFF.

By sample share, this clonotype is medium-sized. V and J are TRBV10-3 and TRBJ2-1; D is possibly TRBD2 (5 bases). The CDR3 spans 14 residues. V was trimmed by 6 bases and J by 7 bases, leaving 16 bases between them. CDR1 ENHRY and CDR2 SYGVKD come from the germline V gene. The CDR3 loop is CAISRELDQNEQFF. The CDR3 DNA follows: TGTGCCATCAGCCGGGAACTAGATCAGAATGAGCAGTTCTTC.

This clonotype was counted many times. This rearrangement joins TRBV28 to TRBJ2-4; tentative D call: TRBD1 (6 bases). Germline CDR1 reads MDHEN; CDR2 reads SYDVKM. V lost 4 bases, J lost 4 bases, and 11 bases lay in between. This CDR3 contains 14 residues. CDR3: CASSSRRGKNIQYF. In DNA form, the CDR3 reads TGTGCCAGCAGTTCCCGAAGGGGGAAAAACATTCAGTACTTC.

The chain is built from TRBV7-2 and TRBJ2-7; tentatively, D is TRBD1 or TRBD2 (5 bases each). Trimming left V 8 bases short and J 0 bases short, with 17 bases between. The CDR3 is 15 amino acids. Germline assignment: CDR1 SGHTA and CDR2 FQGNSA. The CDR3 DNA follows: TGTGCCAGCTCTCCGGGGCTCCCAGCCTCCTACGAGCAGTACTTC. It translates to CASSPGLPASYEQYF.

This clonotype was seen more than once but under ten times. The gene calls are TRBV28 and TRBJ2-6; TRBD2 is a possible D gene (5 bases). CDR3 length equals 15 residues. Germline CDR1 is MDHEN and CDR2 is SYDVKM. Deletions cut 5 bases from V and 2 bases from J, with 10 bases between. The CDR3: CASSPVRAGANVLTF. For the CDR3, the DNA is TGTGCCAGCAGTCCCGTGAGGGCTGGGGCCAACGTCCTGACTTTC.

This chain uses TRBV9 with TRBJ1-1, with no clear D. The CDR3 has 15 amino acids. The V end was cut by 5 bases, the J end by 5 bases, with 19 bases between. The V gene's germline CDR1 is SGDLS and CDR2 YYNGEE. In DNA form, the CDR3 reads TGTGCCAGCAGTGCTAATTTACAGCCGAGGACTGAAGCTTTCTTT. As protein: CASSANLQPRTEAFF. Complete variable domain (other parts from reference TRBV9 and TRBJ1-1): DSGVTQTPKHLITATGQRVTLRCSPRSGDLSVYWYQQSLDQGLQFLIQYYNGEERAKGNILERFSAQQFPDLHSELNLSSLELGDSALYFCASSANLQPRTEAFFGQGTRLTVV.

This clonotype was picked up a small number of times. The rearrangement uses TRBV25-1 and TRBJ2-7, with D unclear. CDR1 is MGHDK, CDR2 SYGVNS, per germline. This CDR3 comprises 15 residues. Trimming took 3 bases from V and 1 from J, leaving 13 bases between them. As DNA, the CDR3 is TGTGCCAGCAGTGATAAAGGCGTAATTTCCTACGAGCAGTACTTC. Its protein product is CASSDKGVISYEQYF.

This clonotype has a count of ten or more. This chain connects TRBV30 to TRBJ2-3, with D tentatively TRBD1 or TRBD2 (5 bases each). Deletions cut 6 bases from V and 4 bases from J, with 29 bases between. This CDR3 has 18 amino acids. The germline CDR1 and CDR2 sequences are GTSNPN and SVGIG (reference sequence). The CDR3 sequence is CACSQWDRTPSKADTQYF. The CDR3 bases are TGTGCCTGCTCCCAGTGGGACCGAACTCCCTCCAAGGCAGATACGCAGTATTTT. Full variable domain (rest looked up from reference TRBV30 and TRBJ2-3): SQTIHQWPATLVQPVGSPLSLECTVEGTSNPNLYWYRQAAGRGLQLLFYSVGIGQISSEVPQNLSASRPQDRQFILSSKKLLLSDSGFYLCACSQWDRTPSKADTQYFGPGTRLTVL.

CDR3 in DNA: TGCGCCAGCAGTCAGCAGGGGGCACGGGAGACCCAGTACTTC. This translates into CASSQQGARETQYF. The gene calls are TRBV4-1 and TRBJ2-5, with TRBD1 matching 8 bases. This CDR3 region has 14 residues. Trimming cost V 6 bases and J 5 bases; bases outside gene matches: 8. CDR1 is MGHRA, CDR2 YSYEKL, per germline.

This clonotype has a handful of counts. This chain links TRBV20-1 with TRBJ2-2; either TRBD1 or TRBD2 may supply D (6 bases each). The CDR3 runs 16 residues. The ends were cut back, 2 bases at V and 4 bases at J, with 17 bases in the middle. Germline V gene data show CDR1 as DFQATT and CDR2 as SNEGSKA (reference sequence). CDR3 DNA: TGCAGTGCTAGAAGCCGGGGGCTCGTGTCCACCGGGGAGCTGTTTTTT. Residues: CSARSRGLVSTGELFF.

The CDR3 region is CSARDPGVGWSPLHF. CDR3 nucleotide sequence: TGCAGTGCTAGAGATCCCGGGGTCGGTTGGTCACCCCTCCACTTT. The chain links TRBV20-1 to TRBJ1-6; D is unresolved. V was clipped by 0 bases and J by 10 bases, with 16 bases between them. CDR3 size: 15 residues. In germline, CDR1 is DFQATT, CDR2 SNEGSKA (reference sequence).

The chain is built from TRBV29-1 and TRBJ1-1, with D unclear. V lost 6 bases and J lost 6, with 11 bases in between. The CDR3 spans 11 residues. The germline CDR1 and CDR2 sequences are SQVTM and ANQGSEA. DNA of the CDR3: TGCAGCGTCCTTCGGAGACCTGAAGCTTTCTTT. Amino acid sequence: CSVLRRPEAFF.

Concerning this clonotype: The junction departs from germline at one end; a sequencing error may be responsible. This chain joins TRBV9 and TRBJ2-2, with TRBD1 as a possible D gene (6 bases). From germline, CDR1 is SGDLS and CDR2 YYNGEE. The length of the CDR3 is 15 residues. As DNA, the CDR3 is TGTGGCAGCAGCGTAGGGGGAGCGAACACCGGGGAGCTGTTTTTT. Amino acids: CGSSVGGANTGELFF.

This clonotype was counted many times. The CDR3 nucleotides read TGTGCCTGGTCTCGGACGGTGAATGGCTACACCTTC. As protein: CAWSRTVNGYTF. The rearrangement uses TRBV30 and TRBJ1-2; D uncertain. Per the germline V gene, CDR1 is GTSNPN and CDR2 is SVGIG (reference sequence). The V gene lost 5 bases and the J gene lost 6 bases, with 13 bases spanning the gap. CDR3 length: 12 residues.

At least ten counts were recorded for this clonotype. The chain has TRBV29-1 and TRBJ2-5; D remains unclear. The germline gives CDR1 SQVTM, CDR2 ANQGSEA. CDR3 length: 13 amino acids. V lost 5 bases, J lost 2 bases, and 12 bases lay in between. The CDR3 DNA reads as TGCAGCGTTAATGATGCCCTACAAGAGACCCAGTACTTC. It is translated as CSVNDALQETQYF.

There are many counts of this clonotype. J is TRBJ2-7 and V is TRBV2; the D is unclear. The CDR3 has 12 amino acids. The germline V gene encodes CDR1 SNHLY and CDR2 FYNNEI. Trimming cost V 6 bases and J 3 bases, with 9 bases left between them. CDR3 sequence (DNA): TGTGCCAGCAGGCCGGACCACTACGAGCAGTACTTC. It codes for CASRPDHYEQYF.

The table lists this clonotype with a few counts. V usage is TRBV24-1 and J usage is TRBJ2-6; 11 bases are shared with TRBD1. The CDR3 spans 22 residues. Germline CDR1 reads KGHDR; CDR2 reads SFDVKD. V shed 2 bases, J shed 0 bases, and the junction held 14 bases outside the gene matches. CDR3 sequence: CATSDSTYKDRGPLSGANVLTF. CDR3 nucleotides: TGTGCCACCAGTGATTCCACTTATAAGGACAGGGGGCCGCTCTCTGGGGCCAACGTCCTGACTTTC.

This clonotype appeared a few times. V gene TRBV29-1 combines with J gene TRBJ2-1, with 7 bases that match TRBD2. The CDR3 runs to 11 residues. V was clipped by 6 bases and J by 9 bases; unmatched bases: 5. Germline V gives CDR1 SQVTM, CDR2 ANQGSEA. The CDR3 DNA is TGCAGCGTGGGAGGGGCGGTTGAGCAGTTCTTC. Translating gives CSVGGAVEQFF.

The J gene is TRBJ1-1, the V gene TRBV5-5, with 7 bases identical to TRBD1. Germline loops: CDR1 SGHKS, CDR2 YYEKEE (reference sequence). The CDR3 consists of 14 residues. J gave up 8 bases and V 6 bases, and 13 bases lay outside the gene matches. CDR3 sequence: CASTFVNRGAEAFF. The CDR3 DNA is TGTGCCAGCACCTTTGTGAACAGGGGAGCCGAAGCTTTCTTT.

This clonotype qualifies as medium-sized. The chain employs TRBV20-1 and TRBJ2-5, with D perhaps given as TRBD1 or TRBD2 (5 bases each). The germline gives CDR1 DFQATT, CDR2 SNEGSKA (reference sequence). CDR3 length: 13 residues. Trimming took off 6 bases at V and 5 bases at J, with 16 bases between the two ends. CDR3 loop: CSAWGPLIETQYF. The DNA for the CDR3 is TGCAGTGCCTGGGGACCACTAATCGAGACCCAGTACTTC.

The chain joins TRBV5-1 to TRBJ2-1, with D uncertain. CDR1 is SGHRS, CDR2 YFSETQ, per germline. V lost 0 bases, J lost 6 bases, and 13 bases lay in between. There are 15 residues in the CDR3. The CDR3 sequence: CASSLGDGPRNEQFF. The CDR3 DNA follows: TGCGCCAGCAGCTTGGGGGATGGACCACGCAATGAGCAGTTCTTC.

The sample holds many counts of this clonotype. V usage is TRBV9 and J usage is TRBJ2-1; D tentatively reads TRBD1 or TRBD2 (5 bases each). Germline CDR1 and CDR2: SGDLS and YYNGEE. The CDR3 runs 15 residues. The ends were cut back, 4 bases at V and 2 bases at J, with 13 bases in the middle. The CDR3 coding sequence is TGTGCCAGCAGCTCTTCCGGGACGACCTACAATGAGCAGTTCTTC. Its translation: CASSSSGTTYNEQFF.

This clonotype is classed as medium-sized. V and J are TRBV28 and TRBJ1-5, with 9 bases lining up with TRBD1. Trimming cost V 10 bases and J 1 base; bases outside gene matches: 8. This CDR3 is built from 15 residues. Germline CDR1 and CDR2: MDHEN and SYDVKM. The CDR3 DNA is TGTGCCAACATTCTGACAGGGGGAAGCAATCAGCCCCAGCATTTT. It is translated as CANILTGGSNQPQHF.

The CDR3 here is CASSLSDRGPYNEQFF. For the CDR3, the DNA is TGTGCCAGCAGCTTATCAGACAGGGGCCCGTACAATGAGCAGTTCTTC. J is TRBJ2-1 and V is TRBV7-3; 8 bases align to TRBD1. The germline V gene has CDR1 SGHTA and CDR2 FQGTGA. CDR3 length: 16 amino acids. V was pared by 2 bases and J by 4 bases, with 7 bases of the junction left unmatched. The whole variable domain, filled in from reference TRBV7-3 and TRBJ2-1, reads GAGVSQTPSNKVTEKGKYVELRCDPISGHTALYWYRQSLGQGPEFLIYFQGTGAADDSGLPNDRFFAVRPEGSVSTLKIQRTERGDSAVYLCASSLSDRGPYNEQFFGPGTRLTVL.